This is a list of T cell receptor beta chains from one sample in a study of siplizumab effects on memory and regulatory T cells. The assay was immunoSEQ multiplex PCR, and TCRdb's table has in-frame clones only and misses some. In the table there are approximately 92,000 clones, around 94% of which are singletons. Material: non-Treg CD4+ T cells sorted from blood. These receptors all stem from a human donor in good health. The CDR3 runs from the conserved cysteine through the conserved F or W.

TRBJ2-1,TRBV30,CAWSVRTWYNEQFF
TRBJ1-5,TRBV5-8,CASMPGFLAAQPQHF
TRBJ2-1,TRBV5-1,CASSSRTGGTYNEQFF
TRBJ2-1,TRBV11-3,CASSFRLAGIDEQFF
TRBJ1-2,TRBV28,CASSFLGIIYGYTF
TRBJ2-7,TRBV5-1,CASSPRGGSDPPSEQYF
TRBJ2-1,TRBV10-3,CAFRDRGKFF
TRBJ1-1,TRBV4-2,CASSQGVRGNTEAFF
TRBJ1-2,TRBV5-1,CASSSARDTRVGGGYTF
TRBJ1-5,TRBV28,CASRDSGSNQPQHF
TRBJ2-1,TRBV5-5,CASSLGNEQFF
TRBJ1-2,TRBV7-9,CASRPGVGYGYTF
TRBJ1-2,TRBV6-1,CASRRTGDHGYTF
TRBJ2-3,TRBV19,CASSPGGDTQYF
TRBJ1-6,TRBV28,CASSFQLHPNSPLHF
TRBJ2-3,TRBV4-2,CASSQEIMTSGREGTQYF
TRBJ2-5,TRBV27,CASSSGQRVRETQYF
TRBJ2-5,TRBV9,CASSVEPSKGTQYF
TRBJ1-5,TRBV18,CASSPAEGSQPQHF
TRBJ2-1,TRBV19,CASSELGQGNNEQFF
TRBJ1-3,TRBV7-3,CASSQNGFSGNTIYF
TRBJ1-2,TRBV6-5,CASRPRDRVPGYTF
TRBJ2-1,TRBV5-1,CASSFAGTSVYNEQFF
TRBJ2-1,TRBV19,CASNRDRDNNEQFF
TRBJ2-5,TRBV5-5,CASSLTRGYPYQETQYF
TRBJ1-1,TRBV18,CASSKVRWRGRDTEAFF
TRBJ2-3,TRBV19,CASNGAVTDTQYF
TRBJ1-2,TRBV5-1,CASSWGTGTALGYTF
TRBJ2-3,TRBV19,CASSMRGGTTDTQYF
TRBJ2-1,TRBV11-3,CASSLAGRIGQFF
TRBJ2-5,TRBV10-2,CASSPPGLPETQYF
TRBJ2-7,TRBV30,CAWTPPGPRYEQYF
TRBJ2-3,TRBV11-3,CASSLGTSGRSGTDTQYF
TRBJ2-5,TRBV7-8,CASSPIGETQYF
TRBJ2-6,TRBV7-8,CASSSKLGQGGANVLTF
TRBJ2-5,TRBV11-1,CASSLDQGSQETQYF
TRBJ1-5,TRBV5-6,CASSAGGRNQPQHF
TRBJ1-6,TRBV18,CASSPYGKGRSSPLHF
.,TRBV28,CASSPLAQAGSYEQYF
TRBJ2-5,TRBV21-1,CASSSHRLREEETQYF
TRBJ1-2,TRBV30,CAWIGTGTSYGYTF
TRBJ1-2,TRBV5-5,CASSLGPRDGYTF
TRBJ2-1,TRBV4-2,CASSQDLAGGWGYNEQFF
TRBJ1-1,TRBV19,CASSLTVNTEAFF
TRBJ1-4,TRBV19,CASSISRVDEKLFF